A selection of T cell receptor beta chains follows, all from one sample in a study of graft-versus-host responses after intestinal transplantation. TCRdb keeps only in-frame clones here, not all; method: immunoSEQ multiplex PCR. The profile shows approximately 80,000 clones, roughly nine tenths of them singletons. No antigens are known for them. Specimen: unstimulated CD4+ T cells sorted from spleen or lymph node cells, collected before intestinal transplant. The source of these receptors is a human donor who received an intestinal transplant. CDR3s include the opening cysteine and the closing phenylalanine or tryptophan. Each record gives: J gene, D gene, V gene, clone size, CDR3 length, CDR3 DNA, CDR3 protein. The D gene is left open where the match is weak. The size of a clone is reported for some rows only, either as once, few or many, or as a class for expanded clones.

j_gene: TRBJ2-1
d_gene: TRBD2
v_gene: TRBV29-1
abundance: -
len: 13
CDR3nt: TGCAGCGTTGAGACTAGCGGGAGTGGTGAGCAGTTCTTC
CDR3aa: CSVETSGSGEQFF

j_gene: TRBJ1-2
d_gene: -
v_gene: TRBV28
abundance: -
len: 13
CDR3nt: TGTGCCAGCAGTTCGCCGGGGAACTATGGCTACACCTTC
CDR3aa: CASSSPGNYGYTF

j_gene: TRBJ2-7
d_gene: -
v_gene: TRBV21-1
abundance: -
len: 14
CDR3nt: TGTGCCAGCAGCAAAATGACCTACAGCTACGAGCAGTACTTC
CDR3aa: CASSKMTYSYEQYF

j_gene: TRBJ2-1
d_gene: TRBD2
v_gene: TRBV2
abundance: -
len: 15
CDR3nt: TGTGCCAGCAGAGAGACTAGCGGCCTCTACAATGAGCAGTTCTTC
CDR3aa: CASRETSGLYNEQFF

j_gene: TRBJ2-7
d_gene: -
v_gene: TRBV6-1
abundance: -
len: 15
CDR3nt: TGTGCCAGCAGTCTGAGCGGAATCAGCTCCTACGAGCAGTACTTC
CDR3aa: CASSLSGISSYEQYF

j_gene: TRBJ2-7
d_gene: TRBD2
v_gene: TRBV6-5
abundance: once
len: 14
CDR3nt: TGTGCCAGCAAGAACTTGGGACTAGTCGGGGAGCAGTACTTC
CDR3aa: CASKNLGLVGEQYF

j_gene: TRBJ1-2
d_gene: TRBD1
v_gene: TRBV4-1
abundance: -
len: 14
CDR3nt: TGCGCCAGCAGCTTTGGACAGGCGGACTATGGCTACACCTTC
CDR3aa: CASSFGQADYGYTF

j_gene: TRBJ2-3
d_gene: TRBD1
v_gene: TRBV5-4
abundance: -
len: 14
CDR3nt: TGTGCCAGCAGCATCAGGGGGCGCACAGATACGCAGTATTTT
CDR3aa: CASSIRGRTDTQYF

j_gene: TRBJ1-6
d_gene: -
v_gene: TRBV6-5
abundance: -
len: 14
CDR3nt: TGTGCCAGCCAAGGGGGTCAATATAATTCACCCCTCCACTTT
CDR3aa: CASQGGQYNSPLHF

j_gene: TRBJ2-7
d_gene: TRBD2
v_gene: TRBV28
abundance: -
len: 15
CDR3nt: TGTGCCAGCAGCCCCCAGCTAGCGGGAGGCCACGAGCAGTACTTC
CDR3aa: CASSPQLAGGHEQYF

j_gene: TRBJ1-1
d_gene: TRBD1
v_gene: TRBV5-6
abundance: -
len: 15
CDR3nt: TGTGCCAGCAGCTTGCTGGCAGGGGGCCCCACTGAAGCTTTCTTT
CDR3aa: CASSLLAGGPTEAFF

j_gene: TRBJ2-2
d_gene: -
v_gene: TRBV18
abundance: -
len: 14
CDR3nt: TGTGCCAGCTCACCCCTTCCGGGAACCGGGGAGCTGTTTTTT
CDR3aa: CASSPLPGTGELFF

j_gene: TRBJ1-6
d_gene: TRBD1
v_gene: TRBV7-6
abundance: -
len: 14
CDR3nt: TGTGCCAGCAGCTTAGCCACCGGGACAGCGTACCTCCACTTT
CDR3aa: CASSLATGTAYLHF

j_gene: TRBJ2-2
d_gene: TRBD1
v_gene: TRBV28
abundance: -
len: 16
CDR3nt: TGTGCCAGCAGTTTCACAGGGGTCTCCTCGGCCGGGGAGCTGTTTTTT
CDR3aa: CASSFTGVSSAGELFF

j_gene: TRBJ2-1
d_gene: -
v_gene: TRBV28
abundance: -
len: 11
CDR3nt: TGTGCCAGCAGCAGGGGCAGTGAGCAGTTCTTC
CDR3aa: CASSRGSEQFF

j_gene: TRBJ2-1
d_gene: TRBD2
v_gene: TRBV7-3
abundance: -
len: 14
CDR3nt: TGTGCCAGCAGCATATTAGCGGGAGAGGGTGAGCAGTTCTTC
CDR3aa: CASSILAGEGEQFF

j_gene: TRBJ1-2
d_gene: -
v_gene: TRBV28
abundance: -
len: 13
CDR3nt: TGTGCCAGCAGTTTAAGCCCAGGGTTGGGCTACACCTTC
CDR3aa: CASSLSPGLGYTF

j_gene: TRBJ2-7
d_gene: -
v_gene: TRBV5-4
abundance: few
len: 13
CDR3nt: TGTGCCAGCAGCTTGGATCGGGTCCACGAGCAGTACTTC
CDR3aa: CASSLDRVHEQYF

j_gene: TRBJ1-1
d_gene: TRBD1
v_gene: TRBV5-4
abundance: few
len: 16
CDR3nt: TGTGCCAGCAGCTGGGAACTGAACAGGGGGGGTACTGAAGCTTTCTTT
CDR3aa: CASSWELNRGGTEAFF

j_gene: TRBJ2-2
d_gene: -
v_gene: TRBV5-1
abundance: -
len: 13
CDR3nt: TGCGCCAGCAGCTTGCAGGGCACCGGGGAGCTGTTTTTT
CDR3aa: CASSLQGTGELFF

j_gene: TRBJ2-7
d_gene: -
v_gene: TRBV27
abundance: -
len: 15
CDR3nt: TGTGCCAGCAGTTTAGGACTCCTGGGTCCCTACGAGCAGTACTTC
CDR3aa: CASSLGLLGPYEQYF

j_gene: TRBJ1-3
d_gene: -
v_gene: TRBV28
abundance: once
len: 14
CDR3nt: TGTGCCAGCAGCAGGGGCCGCTCTGGAAACACCATATATTTT
CDR3aa: CASSRGRSGNTIYF

j_gene: TRBJ2-3
d_gene: TRBD2
v_gene: TRBV5-1
abundance: -
len: 18
CDR3nt: TGCGCCAGCAGCTCGGGACTAGCGGGGGGGCGGGGCACAGATACGCAGTATTTT
CDR3aa: CASSSGLAGGRGTDTQYF

j_gene: TRBJ1-5
d_gene: -
v_gene: TRBV28
abundance: -
len: 12
CDR3nt: TGTGCCAGCAGTTCCATCAATCAGCCCCAGCATTTT
CDR3aa: CASSSINQPQHF

j_gene: TRBJ1-1
d_gene: TRBD1
v_gene: TRBV9
abundance: -
len: 12
CDR3nt: TGTGCCAGCAGCGCCCGGGACAGCGTTGCTTTCTTT
CDR3aa: CASSARDSVAFF

j_gene: TRBJ2-7
d_gene: -
v_gene: TRBV18
abundance: -
len: 17
CDR3nt: TGTGCCAGCTCACCACTCCCCCGGGAGTCCGTTTATTACGAGCAGTACTTC
CDR3aa: CASSPLPRESVYYEQYF

j_gene: TRBJ1-1
d_gene: -
v_gene: TRBV18
abundance: -
len: 15
CDR3nt: TGTGCCAGCTCACCCCTACAGGGTCCGAACACTGAAGCTTTCTTT
CDR3aa: CASSPLQGPNTEAFF

j_gene: TRBJ1-1
d_gene: TRBD1
v_gene: TRBV5-6
abundance: once
len: 13
CDR3nt: TGTGCCAGCAGCTTTGACAGGGACACTGAAGCTTTCTTT
CDR3aa: CASSFDRDTEAFF

j_gene: TRBJ1-3
d_gene: -
v_gene: TRBV2
abundance: once
len: 15
CDR3nt: TGTGCCAGCAGTGATGAGACAAGCTCTGGAAACACCATATATTTT
CDR3aa: CASSDETSSGNTIYF

j_gene: TRBJ2-2
d_gene: TRBD2
v_gene: TRBV5-1
abundance: -
len: 16
CDR3nt: TGCGCCAGTCATAGATTAGCGGGGACGAACACCGGGGAGCTGTTTTTT
CDR3aa: CASHRLAGTNTGELFF

j_gene: TRBJ1-3
d_gene: TRBD1
v_gene: TRBV23-1
abundance: -
len: 14
CDR3nt: TGCGCCAGCCCCGGGACAGGGGGAAATTACACCATATATTTT
CDR3aa: CASPGTGGNYTIYF

j_gene: TRBJ2-7
d_gene: TRBD1
v_gene: TRBV5-1
abundance: once
len: 15
CDR3nt: TGCGCCAGCAGACTAGTAACAGGGGGAACCTACGAGCAGTACTTC
CDR3aa: CASRLVTGGTYEQYF

j_gene: TRBJ1-1
d_gene: -
v_gene: TRBV6-5
abundance: -
len: 12
CDR3nt: TGTGCCAGCAGTTCAGTAAACACTGAAGCTTTCTTT
CDR3aa: CASSSVNTEAFF

j_gene: TRBJ1-3
d_gene: TRBD1
v_gene: TRBV5-6
abundance: -
len: 15
CDR3nt: TGTGCCAGCAGCTTGTTTGGGACAGGGGCAAACACCATATATTTT
CDR3aa: CASSLFGTGANTIYF

j_gene: TRBJ1-3
d_gene: -
v_gene: TRBV11-2
abundance: -
len: 13
CDR3nt: TGTGCCAGCAGCTTATCAGATGGAAACACCATATATTTT
CDR3aa: CASSLSDGNTIYF

j_gene: TRBJ2-3
d_gene: TRBD2
v_gene: TRBV5-1
abundance: -
len: 16
CDR3nt: TGCGCCAGCAGCCCGGGGACTAGCGAGGGCACAGATACGCAGTATTTT
CDR3aa: CASSPGTSEGTDTQYF

j_gene: TRBJ1-1
d_gene: TRBD1
v_gene: TRBV5-4
abundance: -
len: 15
CDR3nt: TGTGCCAGCAGCCTCCGGGACAGGGATGTCACTGAAGCTTTCTTT
CDR3aa: CASSLRDRDVTEAFF

j_gene: TRBJ2-7
d_gene: TRBD1
v_gene: TRBV5-6
abundance: -
len: 14
CDR3nt: TGTGCCAGCAGCTTAACAGGGGGCGGATACGAGCAGTACTTC
CDR3aa: CASSLTGGGYEQYF

j_gene: TRBJ1-1
d_gene: -
v_gene: TRBV6-1
abundance: -
len: 12
CDR3nt: TGTGCCAGCAGTGAAGTACAGACAGAAGCTTTCTTT
CDR3aa: CASSEVQTEAFF

j_gene: TRBJ2-5
d_gene: -
v_gene: TRBV30
abundance: -
len: 13
CDR3nt: TGTGCCTGGAGTGGACTCCTCGGGGAGACCCAGTACTTC
CDR3aa: CAWSGLLGETQYF

j_gene: TRBJ1-4
d_gene: TRBD1
v_gene: TRBV2
abundance: -
len: 15
CDR3nt: TGTGCCAGCAACAGAGGGGGCTTGGCTAATGAAAAACTGTTTTTT
CDR3aa: CASNRGGLANEKLFF

j_gene: TRBJ2-7
d_gene: -
v_gene: TRBV29-1
abundance: -
len: 13
CDR3nt: TGCAGCGTTGAATCCAGGGAAAGCTACGAGCAGTACTTC
CDR3aa: CSVESRESYEQYF

j_gene: TRBJ1-1
d_gene: -
v_gene: TRBV30
abundance: -
len: 14
CDR3nt: TGTGCCTGGAGTCTACGACGGAGCAACACTGAAGCTTTCTTT
CDR3aa: CAWSLRRSNTEAFF

j_gene: TRBJ1-4
d_gene: -
v_gene: TRBV23-1
abundance: -
len: 14
CDR3nt: TGCGCCAGCCGCGCCGGACTCCCTAATGAAAAACTGTTTTTT
CDR3aa: CASRAGLPNEKLFF

j_gene: TRBJ2-1
d_gene: TRBD2
v_gene: TRBV10-2
abundance: -
len: 17
CDR3nt: TGCGCCAGCAGTTGGCTAGCGGGGGGGAGCTCCTACAATGAGCAGTTCTTC
CDR3aa: CASSWLAGGSSYNEQFF

j_gene: TRBJ1-2
d_gene: TRBD1
v_gene: TRBV28
abundance: once
len: 15
CDR3nt: TGTGCCAGCAGTTTCCCACCCGGACAGGACTATGGCTACACCTTC
CDR3aa: CASSFPPGQDYGYTF

j_gene: TRBJ1-2
d_gene: TRBD1
v_gene: TRBV6-1
abundance: -
len: 15
CDR3nt: TGTGCCAGCAGTCGTGGACAGGGGGCGAACTATGGCTACACCTTC
CDR3aa: CASSRGQGANYGYTF

j_gene: TRBJ1-3
d_gene: -
v_gene: TRBV7-3
abundance: -
len: 14
CDR3nt: TGTGCCAGCAGCTTGGACAACTCTGGAAACACCATATATTTT
CDR3aa: CASSLDNSGNTIYF

j_gene: TRBJ1-5
d_gene: TRBD1
v_gene: TRBV28
abundance: -
len: 15
CDR3nt: TGTGCCAGCAGTTCCGCCGGGACAGGGCGTCAGCCCCAGCATTTT
CDR3aa: CASSSAGTGRQPQHF

j_gene: TRBJ2-7
d_gene: -
v_gene: TRBV5-6
abundance: -
len: 13
CDR3nt: TGTGCCAGCAGCTTCGGACATTCCTACGAGCAGTACTTC
CDR3aa: CASSFGHSYEQYF

j_gene: TRBJ2-7
d_gene: -
v_gene: TRBV10-3
abundance: -
len: 16
CDR3nt: TGTGCCATCAGTGACCCGGGGGGGGACAGAACCTACGAGCAGTACTTC
CDR3aa: CAISDPGGDRTYEQYF

j_gene: TRBJ1-2
d_gene: -
v_gene: TRBV10-2
abundance: once
len: 17
CDR3nt: TGCGCCAGCAGACCCCCGGCAGGCCCTCGATCGAACTATGGCTACACCTTC
CDR3aa: CASRPPAGPRSNYGYTF

j_gene: TRBJ2-7
d_gene: -
v_gene: TRBV6-5
abundance: -
len: 13
CDR3nt: TGTGCCAGCAGTTACCACAGGACCTACGAGCAGTACTTC
CDR3aa: CASSYHRTYEQYF

j_gene: TRBJ1-5
d_gene: -
v_gene: TRBV6-1
abundance: -
len: 15
CDR3nt: TGTGCCAGCAGTGAGTCCGGCGGGAGCAATCAGCCCCAGCATTTT
CDR3aa: CASSESGGSNQPQHF

j_gene: TRBJ1-2
d_gene: -
v_gene: TRBV5-6
abundance: -
len: 16
CDR3nt: TGTGCCAGCAGCTTGGTCAGGTGGAAACTCGACTATGGCTACACCTTC
CDR3aa: CASSLVRWKLDYGYTF